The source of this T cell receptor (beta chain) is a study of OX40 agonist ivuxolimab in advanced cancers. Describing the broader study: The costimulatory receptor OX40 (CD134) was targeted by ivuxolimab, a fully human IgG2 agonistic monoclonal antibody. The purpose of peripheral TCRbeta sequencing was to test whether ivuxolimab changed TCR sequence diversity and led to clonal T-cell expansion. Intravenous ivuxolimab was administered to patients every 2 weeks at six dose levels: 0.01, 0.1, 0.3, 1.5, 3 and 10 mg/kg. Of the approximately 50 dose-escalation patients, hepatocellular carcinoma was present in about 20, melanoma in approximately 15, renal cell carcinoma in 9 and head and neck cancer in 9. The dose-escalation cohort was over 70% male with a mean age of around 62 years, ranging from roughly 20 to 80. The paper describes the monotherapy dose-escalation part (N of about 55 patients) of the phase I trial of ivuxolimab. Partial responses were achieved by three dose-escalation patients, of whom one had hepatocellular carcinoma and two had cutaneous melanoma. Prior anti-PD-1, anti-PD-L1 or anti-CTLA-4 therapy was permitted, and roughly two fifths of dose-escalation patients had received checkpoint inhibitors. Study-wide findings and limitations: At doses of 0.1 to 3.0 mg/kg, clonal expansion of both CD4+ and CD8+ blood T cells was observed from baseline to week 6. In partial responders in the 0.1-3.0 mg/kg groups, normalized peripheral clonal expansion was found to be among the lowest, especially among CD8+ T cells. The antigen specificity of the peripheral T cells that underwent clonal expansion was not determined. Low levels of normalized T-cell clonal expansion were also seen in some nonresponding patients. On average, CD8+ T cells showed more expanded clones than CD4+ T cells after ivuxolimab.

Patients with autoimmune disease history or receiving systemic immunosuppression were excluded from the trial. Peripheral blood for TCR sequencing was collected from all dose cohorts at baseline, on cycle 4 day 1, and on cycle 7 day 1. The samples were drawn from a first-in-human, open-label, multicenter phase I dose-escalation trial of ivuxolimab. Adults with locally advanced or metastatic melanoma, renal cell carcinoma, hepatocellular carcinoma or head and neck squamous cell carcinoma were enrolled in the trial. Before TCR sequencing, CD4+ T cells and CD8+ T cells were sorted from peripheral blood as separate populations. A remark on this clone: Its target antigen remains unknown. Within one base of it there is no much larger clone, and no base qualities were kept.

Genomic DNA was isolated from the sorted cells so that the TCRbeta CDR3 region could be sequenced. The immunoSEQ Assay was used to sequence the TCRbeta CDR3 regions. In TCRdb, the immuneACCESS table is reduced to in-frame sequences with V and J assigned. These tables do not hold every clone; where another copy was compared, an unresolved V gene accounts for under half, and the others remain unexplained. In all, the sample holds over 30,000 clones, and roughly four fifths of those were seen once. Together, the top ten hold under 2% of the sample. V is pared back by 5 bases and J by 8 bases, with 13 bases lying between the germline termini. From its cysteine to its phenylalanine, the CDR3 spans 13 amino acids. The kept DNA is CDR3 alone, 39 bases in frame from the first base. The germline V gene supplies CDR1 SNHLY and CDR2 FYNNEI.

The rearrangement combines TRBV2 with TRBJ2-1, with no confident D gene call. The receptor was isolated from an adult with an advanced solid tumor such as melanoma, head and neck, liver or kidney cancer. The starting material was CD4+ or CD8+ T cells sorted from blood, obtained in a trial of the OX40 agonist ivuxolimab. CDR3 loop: CASSPDLGDEQFF. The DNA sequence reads TGTGCCAGCAGTCCGGACCTCGGCGATGAGCAGTTCTTC.